This TCR beta chain was identified during a study of PD-1 blockade in mismatch repair-deficient tumors. The CDR3 extends over 17 amino acids. Germline CDR1 reads SGDLS; CDR2 reads YYNGEE. The V segment lost 0 bases and the J segment 5 bases; nucleotides outside the gene matches: 12. Libraries were prepared by immunoSEQ multiplex PCR; TCRdb keeps only in-frame clonotypes and omits some of them. The sample consists of under 150,000 clones, roughly 90% of them appearing once. The source material was peripheral blood, sampled approximately 73 weeks after starting pembrolizumab. This chain uses TRBV9 with TRBJ2-7; 9 bases are a match to TRBD1. This sequence originates from an adult with mismatch repair-deficient cancer. CDR3 coding DNA: TGTGCCAGCAGCGTAGGGGGGATCGGACAGGGGTCTCACGAGCAGTACTTC. Its translation: CASSVGGIGQGSHEQYF.